This T cell receptor (beta chain) was obtained from a study of lymphopenia after photon versus proton radiotherapy (dated by TCRdb to the late 2010s). Regarding the complete study: In patients with gastrointestinal tumors who developed high-grade lymphopenia, the study compared the immunological effects of photon radiation therapy with those of proton radiation therapy. A cohort of 20 patients with gastrointestinal tumors who received either photon or proton therapy and subsequently developed lymphopenia was included. The goal of the study was to describe how the two radiation modalities differ in their effects on the immune system.

General conclusions and limits of the study: The survival association was examined only in patients who died, and the authors described better survival with proton therapy as a possibility, not as a demonstrated result. Among patients across the cohort who died, overall survival time showed an inverse correlation with a larger post-nadir drop in TCR diversity. Once the lymphocyte count had reached its nadir, the repertoires of photon-treated patients showed oligoclonal expansion, particularly of CD8+ Temra cells, and this expansion drove the decline in diversity. Proton-treated patients stayed relatively stable during treatment, while photon-treated patients lost naive T cells and TCR diversity and gained effector/memory populations.

The V and J ends are trimmed by 1 base and 5 bases, leaving 27 bases between them. The CDR3 holds 21 amino acids from the cysteine to the phenylalanine. CDR3 DNA is the only sequence kept; it has 63 bases, read in frame from the first base. The germline V gene yields MGHRA for CDR1 and YSYEKL for CDR2. About this clone itself: Its binding antigen is unknown. No clone much larger than this one lies a single base away; base qualities are absent.

Library prep was done by the immunoSEQ multiplex PCR assay. Deep sequencing of rearranged TCR beta loci, alongside multiparametric flow cytometry, was used to profile T cell repertoires. The immuneACCESS repertoire file appears here via TCRdb, limited to in-frame rearrangements. These files lack a portion of the clones; in checked studies, under half of the deficit traces to unresolved V genes, and the cause of the others is not known. This sample gives over 20,000 clones in total; approximately 90% of them show up just once. The ten largest clonotypes hold roughly 11% of the sample. This material consisted of peripheral blood, taken from a patient treated with proton-based radiotherapy. In this chain, TRBV4-1 is recombined with TRBJ1-6; 6 matching bases give a weak D call of TRBD1. This sequence was found in an elderly man with esophageal cancer. The DNA sequence reads TGCGCCAGCAGCCAAGCTATAGGGCCAGGGGCCTTCTGGCCCGATAATTCACCCCTCCACTTT. This encodes CASSQAIGPGAFWPDNSPLHF.